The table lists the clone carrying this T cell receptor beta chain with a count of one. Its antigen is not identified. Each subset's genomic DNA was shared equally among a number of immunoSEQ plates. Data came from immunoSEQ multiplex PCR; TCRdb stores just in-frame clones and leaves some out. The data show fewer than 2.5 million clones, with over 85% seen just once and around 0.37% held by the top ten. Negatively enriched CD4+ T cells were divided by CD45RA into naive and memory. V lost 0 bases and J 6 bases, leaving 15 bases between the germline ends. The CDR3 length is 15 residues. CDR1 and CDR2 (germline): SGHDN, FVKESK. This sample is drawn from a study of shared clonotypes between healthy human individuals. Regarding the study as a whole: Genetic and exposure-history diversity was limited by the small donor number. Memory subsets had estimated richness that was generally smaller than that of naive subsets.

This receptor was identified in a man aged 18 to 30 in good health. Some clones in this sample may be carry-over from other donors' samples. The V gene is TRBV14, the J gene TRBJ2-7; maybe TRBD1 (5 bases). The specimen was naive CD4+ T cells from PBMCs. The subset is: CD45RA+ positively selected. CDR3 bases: TGTGCCAGCAGCCAAGATCGTACCAGGGTAGCCGAGCAGTACTTC. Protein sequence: CASSQDRTRVAEQYF.